This T cell receptor beta chain was found in a study of control samples from healthy donors and cancer patients. This CDR3 has 16 residues. From germline, CDR1 is SGHRS and CDR2 YFSETQ. To note about this clone: One end of the junction is discordant with germline, which a read error may explain. Other DNA variants within this sample encode the same CDR3.

Measured with immunoSEQ multiplex PCR; TCRdb has only the in-frame clones, and not every one. This table holds some 97,000 clones, less than 90% found once. The TCR comes from a woman aged 45 to 65 in good health. The material sequenced was blood. This chain joins TRBV5-1 and TRBJ2-2, with 7 positions matching TRBD2. This chain's CDR3 is CASSGRASSANGELFF. CDR3 in DNA: TGCGCCAGCAGCGGGAGGGCCTCATCGGCTAACGGGGAGTTGTTTTTT.